The rows below give T cell receptor beta chains drawn from one sample of a study of cytomegalovirus exposure and HLA in healthy donors. The assay was immunoSEQ multiplex PCR, and TCRdb's table has in-frame clones only and misses some. The sample lists approximately 70,000 clones; around 72% were seen once. The source material was PBMCs. All receptors come from a woman in her thirties or forties in good health and CMV-seropositive. The CDR3 runs from the conserved cysteine through the conserved F or W. A D gene is named only where the DNA matches it firmly. Some rows mark clone size as missing; the rest say once, few, many or name a class of expanded clone.

cdr3_nt	cdr3_aa	d_call	clone_size	cdr3_length	j_call	v_call
TGTGCCAGCAGCGTAGTAGGCCAGGGCGCTGAAGCTTTCTTT	CASSVVGQGAEAFF	NA	NA	14	TRBJ1-1	TRBV9
TGTGCCAGCAGTGAAGTTGCAGGGATGAACACTGAAGCTTTCTTT	CASSEVAGMNTEAFF	NA	NA	15	TRBJ1-1	TRBV2
TGTGCCTGGACTTCCGGGACAGGGGTGGACGGCTACACCTTC	CAWTSGTGVDGYTF	TRBD1	few	14	TRBJ1-2	TRBV30
TGCGCCAGCAGCCCGCGGAGGGAGAACACTGAAGCTTTCTTT	CASSPRRENTEAFF	NA	NA	14	TRBJ1-1	TRBV5-1
TGTGCCAGTAATCTCCAGCGGGGGGCGGCAGATACGCAGTATTTT	CASNLQRGAADTQYF	TRBD2	NA	15	TRBJ2-3	TRBV19
TGTGCCATCAGTGAGTCAGCGGGGAACCCTACCGGGGAGCTGTTTTTT	CAISESAGNPTGELFF	TRBD2	NA	16	TRBJ2-2	TRBV10-3
TGTGCCATCAGTGAACAGGGTCGACCCCAGTACTTC	CAISEQGRPQYF	NA	NA	12	TRBJ2-7	TRBV10-3
TGTGCCAGCACCTTAGGGGGTAAGGACAACTCCTACGAGCAGTACTTC	CASTLGGKDNSYEQYF	NA	few	16	TRBJ2-7	TRBV2
TGCGCCAGCAGCCAAGGTTGGGGGGAGGCTCAGCCCCAGCATTTT	CASSQGWGEAQPQHF	NA	once	15	TRBJ1-5	TRBV4-1
TGTGCCAGCAGTTTAAGGCAGGGGATAGGGGAGACCCAGTACTTC	CASSLRQGIGETQYF	NA	NA	15	TRBJ2-5	TRBV27
TGTGCCAGCAGAGACAGGGGGCATGCCGTGAAAGCTTTCTTT	CASRDRGHAVKAFF	TRBD1	NA	14	TRBJ1-1	TRBV2
TGTGCCAGCAGCAGGGACATCTTTGGCGCTGAAGCTTTCTTT	CASSRDIFGAEAFF	NA	NA	14	TRBJ1-1	TRBV7-6
TGTGCCAGCAGTGGACAGGGACGGGACACTGAAGCTTTCTTT	CASSGQGRDTEAFF	TRBD1	NA	14	TRBJ1-1	TRBV2
TGCAGCGTCCACAGGGTGGGCGGCACTGAAGCTTTCTTT	CSVHRVGGTEAFF	NA	NA	13	TRBJ1-1	TRBV29-1
TGTGCCAGCACTAGCGGGGGCGGGGAAGAGACCCAGTACTTC	CASTSGGGEETQYF	TRBD2	NA	14	TRBJ2-5	TRBV6-5
TGCGCCAGCAGCTTGGTCCAGGGGGTGGAGACCCAGTACTTC	CASSLVQGVETQYF	TRBD1	NA	14	TRBJ2-5	TRBV5-1
TGCGCCAGCAGGGTGGACAGCTATTCCTACGAGCAGTACTTC	CASRVDSYSYEQYF	NA	NA	14	TRBJ2-7	TRBV5-1
TGTGCCAGCAGCCCGCGCGGAGGGGACTCTGGAAACACCATATATTTT	CASSPRGGDSGNTIYF	NA	NA	16	TRBJ1-3	TRBV7-2
TGTGCCATCAGTGACCCGGGACAGGCTTTCTCTGAAGCTTTCTTT	CAISDPGQAFSEAFF	TRBD1	NA	15	TRBJ1-1	TRBV10-3
TGTGCCAGTACGGGAGGGGACTATGGCTACACCTTC	CASTGGDYGYTF	NA	NA	12	TRBJ1-2	TRBV25-1
TGTGCCACCAGCACCTGGCGACAGGGGTATAGCAATCAGCCCCAGCATTTT	CATSTWRQGYSNQPQHF	TRBD1	few	17	TRBJ1-5	TRBV15
TGCAGCGTCGAGTGGTCTGGGGCCAACGTCCTGACTTTC	CSVEWSGANVLTF	NA	few	13	TRBJ2-6	TRBV29-1
TGTGCCAGCAGCCCCTTGCCTAGCGGGGCTGTAGATACGCAGTATTTT	CASSPLPSGAVDTQYF	TRBD2	NA	16	TRBJ2-3	TRBV7-6
TGTGCCAGCAGCCTCGACAGACTCTCTGGGGCCAACGTCCTGACTTTC	CASSLDRLSGANVLTF	NA	NA	16	TRBJ2-6	TRBV7-6
TGTGCCAGTAGTACGAGACAGGGGATGGCTGAAGCTTTCTTT	CASSTRQGMAEAFF	TRBD1	NA	14	TRBJ1-1	TRBV19
TGTGCCAGCAGTGAAGGTAGCGGGGGGTACAATGAGCAGTTCTTC	CASSEGSGGYNEQFF	TRBD2	NA	15	TRBJ2-1	TRBV2
TGTGCCAGCAGCTTCACAGGGGGGGAGACCCAGTACTTC	CASSFTGGETQYF	TRBD1	NA	13	TRBJ2-5	TRBV7-2
TGTGCCAGCAGCCGCAGGGATTCTGGTAATTCACCCCTCCACTTT	CASSRRDSGNSPLHF	NA	NA	15	TRBJ1-6	TRBV5-4